This entry features one TCR beta chain sequence. Its antigen is as yet unknown. This sample is part of a study of cytomegalovirus exposure and HLA in healthy donors. Whole-study findings and limits: In an earlier analysis, productive rearrangement rates for most beta V segments clustered near 87% or 30%. Presence/absence analyses took donor sequencing depth as roughly uniform. Upon later analysis, TCR association rates were observed to vary by HLA locus, being highest for DRB1 and lowest for HLA-C.

The PCR used 60 Vbeta and 13 Jbeta primers. The repertoire was sequenced with immunoSEQ multiplex PCR; TCRdb's copy has only in-frame clones and lacks some. The repertoire holds approximately 76,000 clones, with 70% to 85% as singletons. The CDR3 length is 16 residues. The germline V gene has CDR1 GTSNPN and CDR2 SVGIG (reference sequence). With 2 bases clipped from V and 3 bases from J, the junction kept 7 bases outside the gene matches. The chain is built from TRBV30 and TRBJ1-5; 10 positions match TRBD1. This receptor was obtained from a man aged 30-40 years in good health and CMV-seronegative. The material sequenced was PBMCs. The CDR3 bases are TGTGCCTGGAGTAGGACAGGGGGGTTCAACAATCAGCCCCAGCATTTT. Residues: CAWSRTGGFNNQPQHF. The complete variable domain, with remaining parts taken from reference TRBV30 and TRBJ1-5, reads SQTIHQWPATLVQPVGSPLSLECTVEGTSNPNLYWYRQAAGRGLQLLFYSVGIGQISSEVPQNLSASRPQDRQFILSSKKLLLSDSGFYLCAWSRTGGFNNQPQHFGDGTRLSIL.